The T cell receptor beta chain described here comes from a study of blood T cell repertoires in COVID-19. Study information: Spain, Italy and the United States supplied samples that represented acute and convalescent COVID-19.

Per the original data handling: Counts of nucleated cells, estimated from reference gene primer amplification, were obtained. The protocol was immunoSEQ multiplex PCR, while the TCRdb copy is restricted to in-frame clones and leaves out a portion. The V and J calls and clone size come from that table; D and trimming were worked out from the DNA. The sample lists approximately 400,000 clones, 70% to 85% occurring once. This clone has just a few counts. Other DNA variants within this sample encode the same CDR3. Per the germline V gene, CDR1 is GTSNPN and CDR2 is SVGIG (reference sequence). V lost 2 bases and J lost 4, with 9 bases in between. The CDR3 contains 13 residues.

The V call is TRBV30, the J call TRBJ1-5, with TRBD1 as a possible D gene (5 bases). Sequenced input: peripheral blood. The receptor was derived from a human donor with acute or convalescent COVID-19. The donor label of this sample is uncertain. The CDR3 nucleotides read TGTGCCTGGAGTAGCCAGGGTAATCAGCCCCAGCATTTT. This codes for CAWSSQGNQPQHF.